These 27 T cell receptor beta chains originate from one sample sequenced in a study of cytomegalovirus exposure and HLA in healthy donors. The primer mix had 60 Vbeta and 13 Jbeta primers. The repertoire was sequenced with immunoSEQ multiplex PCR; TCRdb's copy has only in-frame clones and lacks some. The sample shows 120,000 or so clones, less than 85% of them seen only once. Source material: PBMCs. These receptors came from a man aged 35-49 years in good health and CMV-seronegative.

CDR3 nucleotides: TGCGCCAGCAGCCGACCAGACAGGGGGAAAGAAGCTTTCTTT. Translating gives CASSRPDRGKEAFF. This rearrangement joins TRBV4-1 to TRBJ1-1; TRBD1 agrees at 9 bases. The CDR3 consists of 14 residues. V lost 4 bases, J lost 8 bases, and 8 bases stayed unmatched. CDR1 is MGHRA and CDR2 is YSYEKL in the germline V gene.

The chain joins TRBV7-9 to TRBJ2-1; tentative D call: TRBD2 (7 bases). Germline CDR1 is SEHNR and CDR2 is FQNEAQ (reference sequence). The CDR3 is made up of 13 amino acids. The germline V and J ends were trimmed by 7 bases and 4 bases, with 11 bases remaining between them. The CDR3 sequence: CASTAGAYNEQFF. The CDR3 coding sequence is TGTGCCAGCACTGCGGGGGCTTACAATGAGCAGTTCTTC.

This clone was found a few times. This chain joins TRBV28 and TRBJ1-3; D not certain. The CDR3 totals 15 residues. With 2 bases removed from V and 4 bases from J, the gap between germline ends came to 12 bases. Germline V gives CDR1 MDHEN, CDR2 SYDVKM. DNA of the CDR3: TGTGCCAGCAGTTTAACCCTCAGTAGCGGAAACACCATATATTTT. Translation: CASSLTLSSGNTIYF.

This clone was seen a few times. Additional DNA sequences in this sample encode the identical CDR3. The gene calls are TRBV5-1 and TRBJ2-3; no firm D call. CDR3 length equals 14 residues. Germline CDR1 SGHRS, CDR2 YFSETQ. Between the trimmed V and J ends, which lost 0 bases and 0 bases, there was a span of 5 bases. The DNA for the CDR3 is TGCGCCAGCAGCTTGGGTCAGAGCACAGATACGCAGTATTTT. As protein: CASSLGQSTDTQYF.

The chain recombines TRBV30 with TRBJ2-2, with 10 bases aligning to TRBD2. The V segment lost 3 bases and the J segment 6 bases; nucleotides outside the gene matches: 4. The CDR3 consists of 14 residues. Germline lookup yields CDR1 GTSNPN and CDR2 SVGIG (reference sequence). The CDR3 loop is CAWRGLAGAGELFF. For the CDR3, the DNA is TGTGCCTGGAGGGGCCTAGCGGGAGCCGGGGAGCTGTTTTTT. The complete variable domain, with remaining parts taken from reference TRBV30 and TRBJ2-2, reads SQTIHQWPATLVQPVGSPLSLECTVEGTSNPNLYWYRQAAGRGLQLLFYSVGIGQISSEVPQNLSASRPQDRQFILSSKKLLLSDSGFYLCAWRGLAGAGELFFGEGSRLTVL.

The CDR3 loop is CASSSGQGAYGYTF. In nucleotides, the CDR3 is TGTGCCAGCAGCTCGGGACAGGGGGCCTATGGCTACACCTTC. The chain uses TRBV28 and TRBJ1-2; 12 bases are shared with TRBD1. V trimming: 6 bases; J trimming: 4 bases; junction bases outside the gene matches: 3. Germline V lookup: CDR1 MDHEN, CDR2 SYDVKM. The CDR3 is 14 residues long.

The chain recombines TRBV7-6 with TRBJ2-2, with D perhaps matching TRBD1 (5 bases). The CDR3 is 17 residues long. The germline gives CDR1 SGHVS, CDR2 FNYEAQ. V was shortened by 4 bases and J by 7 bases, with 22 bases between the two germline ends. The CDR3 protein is CASSSDSPDAVGGELFF. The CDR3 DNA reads TGTGCCAGCAGCTCAGACAGCCCGGACGCCGTAGGCGGGGAGCTGTTTTTT. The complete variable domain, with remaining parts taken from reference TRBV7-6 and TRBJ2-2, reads GAGVSQSPRYKVTKRGQDVALRCDPISGHVSLYWYRQALGQGPEFLTYFNYEAQQDKSGLPNDRFSAERPEGSISTLTIQRTEQRDSAMYRCASSSDSPDAVGGELFFGEGSRLTVL.

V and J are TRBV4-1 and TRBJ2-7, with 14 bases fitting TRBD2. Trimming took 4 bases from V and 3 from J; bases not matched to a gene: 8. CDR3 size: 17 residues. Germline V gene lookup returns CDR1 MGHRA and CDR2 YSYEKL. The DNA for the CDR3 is TGCGCCAGCAGCCTCTCCGGGACTAGCGGGGGAGTCTACGAGCAGTACTTC. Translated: CASSLSGTSGGVYEQYF.

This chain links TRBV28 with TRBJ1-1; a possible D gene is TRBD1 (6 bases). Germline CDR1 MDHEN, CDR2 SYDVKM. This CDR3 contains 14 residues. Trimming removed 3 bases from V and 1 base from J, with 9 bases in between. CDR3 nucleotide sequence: TGTGCCAGCAGTTTTGAGGACAGGAACACTGAAGCTTTCTTT. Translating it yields CASSFEDRNTEAFF. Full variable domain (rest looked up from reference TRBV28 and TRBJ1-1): DVKVTQSSRYLVKRTGEKVFLECVQDMDHENMFWYRQDPGLGLRLIYFSYDVKMKEKGDIPEGYSVSREKKERFSLILESASTNQTSMYLCASSFEDRNTEAFFGQGTRLTVV.

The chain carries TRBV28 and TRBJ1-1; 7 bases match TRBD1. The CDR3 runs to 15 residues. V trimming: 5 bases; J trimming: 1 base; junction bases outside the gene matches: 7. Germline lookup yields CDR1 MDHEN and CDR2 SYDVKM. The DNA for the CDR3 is TGTGCCAGCAGTCCTGGGACAGCTAAGAACACTGAAGCTTTCTTT. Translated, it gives CASSPGTAKNTEAFF.

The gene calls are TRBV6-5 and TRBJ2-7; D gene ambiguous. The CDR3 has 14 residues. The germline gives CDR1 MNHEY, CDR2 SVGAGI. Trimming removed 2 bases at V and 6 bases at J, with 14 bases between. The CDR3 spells CASSYGQAPFEQYF. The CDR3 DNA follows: TGTGCCAGCAGTTACGGGCAGGCACCCTTCGAGCAGTACTTC.

This CDR3 is CASSLESAGGPSEQFF. The CDR3 DNA follows: TGTGCCAGCAGCTTGGAATCAGCGGGAGGGCCGAGCGAGCAGTTCTTC. The V call is TRBV5-4, the J call TRBJ2-1; the match to TRBD2 covers 10 bases. In germline, CDR1 is SGHNT, CDR2 YYREEE (reference sequence). The J segment lost 10 bases and the V segment lost 0 bases, leaving 10 bases of the junction unmatched. The CDR3 sequence is 16 residues long.

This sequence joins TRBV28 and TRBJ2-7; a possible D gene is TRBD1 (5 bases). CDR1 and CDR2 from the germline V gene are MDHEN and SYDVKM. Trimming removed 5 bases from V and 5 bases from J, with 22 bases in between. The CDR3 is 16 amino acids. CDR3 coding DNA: TGTGCCAGCAGTCCCGGCGCGCAGGGTTCTTTCGACGAGCAGTACTTC. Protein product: CASSPGAQGSFDEQYF. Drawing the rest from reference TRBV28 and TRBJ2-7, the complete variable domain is DVKVTQSSRYLVKRTGEKVFLECVQDMDHENMFWYRQDPGLGLRLIYFSYDVKMKEKGDIPEGYSVSREKKERFSLILESASTNQTSMYLCASSPGAQGSFDEQYFGPGTRLTVT.

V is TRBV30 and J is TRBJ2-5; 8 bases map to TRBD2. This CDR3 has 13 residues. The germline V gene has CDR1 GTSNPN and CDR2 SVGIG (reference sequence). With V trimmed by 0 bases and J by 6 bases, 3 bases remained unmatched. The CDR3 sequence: CAWSVSGGQTQYF. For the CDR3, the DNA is TGTGCCTGGAGTGTTTCGGGAGGGCAGACCCAGTACTTC.

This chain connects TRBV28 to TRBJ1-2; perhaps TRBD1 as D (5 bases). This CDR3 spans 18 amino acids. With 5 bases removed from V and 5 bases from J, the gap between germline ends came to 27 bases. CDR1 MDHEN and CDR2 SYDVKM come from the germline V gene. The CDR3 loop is CASSPPGGNPEEAYGYTF. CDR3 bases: TGTGCCAGCAGTCCCCCCGGGGGTAACCCCGAGGAAGCATATGGCTACACCTTC.

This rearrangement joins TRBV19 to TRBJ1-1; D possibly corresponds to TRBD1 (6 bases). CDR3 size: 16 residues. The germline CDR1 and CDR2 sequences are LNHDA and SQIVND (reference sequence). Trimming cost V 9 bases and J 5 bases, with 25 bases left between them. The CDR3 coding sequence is TGTGCCAGCCTACATCCACAGGGTACAGGGCCTACTGAAGCTTTCTTT. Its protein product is CASLHPQGTGPTEAFF.

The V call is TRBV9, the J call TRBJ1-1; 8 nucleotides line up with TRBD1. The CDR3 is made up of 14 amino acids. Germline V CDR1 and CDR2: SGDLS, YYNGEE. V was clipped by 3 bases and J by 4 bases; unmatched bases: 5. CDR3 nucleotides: TGTGCCAGCAGCGGCGCTACAGGGGGCACTGAAGCTTTCTTT. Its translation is CASSGATGGTEAFF.

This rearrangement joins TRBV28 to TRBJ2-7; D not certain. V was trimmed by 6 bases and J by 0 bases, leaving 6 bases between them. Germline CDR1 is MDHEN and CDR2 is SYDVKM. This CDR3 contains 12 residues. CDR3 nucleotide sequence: TGTGCCAGCAGGACACCCTCCTACGAGCAGTACTTC. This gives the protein CASRTPSYEQYF.

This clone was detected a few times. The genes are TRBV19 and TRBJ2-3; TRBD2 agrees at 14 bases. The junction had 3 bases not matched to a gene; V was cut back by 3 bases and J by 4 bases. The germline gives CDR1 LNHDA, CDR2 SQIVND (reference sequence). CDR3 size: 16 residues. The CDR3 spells CASSMTSGRASDTQYF. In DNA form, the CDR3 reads TGTGCCAGTAGTATGACTAGCGGGAGGGCCTCAGATACGCAGTATTTT.

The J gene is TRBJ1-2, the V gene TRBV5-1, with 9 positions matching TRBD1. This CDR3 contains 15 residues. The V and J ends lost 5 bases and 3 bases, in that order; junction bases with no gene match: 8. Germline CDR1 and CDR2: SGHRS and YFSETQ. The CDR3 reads CASSLNRGRYYGYTF. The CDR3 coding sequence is TGCGCCAGCAGTTTAAACAGGGGGCGTTACTATGGCTACACCTTC.

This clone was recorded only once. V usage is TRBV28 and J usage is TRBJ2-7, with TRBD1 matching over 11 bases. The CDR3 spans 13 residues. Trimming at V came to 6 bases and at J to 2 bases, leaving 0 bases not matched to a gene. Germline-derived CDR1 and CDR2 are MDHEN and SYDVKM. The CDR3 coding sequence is TGTGCCAGCAGGGGACAGGGGGCCTACGAGCAGTACTTC. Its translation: CASRGQGAYEQYF.

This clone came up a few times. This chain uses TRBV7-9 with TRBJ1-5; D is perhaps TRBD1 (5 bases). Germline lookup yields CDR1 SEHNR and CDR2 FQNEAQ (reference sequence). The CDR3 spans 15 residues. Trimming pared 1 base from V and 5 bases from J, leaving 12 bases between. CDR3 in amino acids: CASSLDVTADQPQHF. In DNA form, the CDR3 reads TGTGCCAGCAGCTTAGACGTGACAGCCGATCAGCCCCAGCATTTT. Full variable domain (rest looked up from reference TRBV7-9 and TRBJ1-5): DTGVSQNPRHKITKRGQNVTFRCDPISEHNRLYWYRQTLGQGPEFLTYFQNEAQLEKSRLLSDRFSAERPKGSFSTLEIQRTEQGDSAMYLCASSLDVTADQPQHFGDGTRLSIL.

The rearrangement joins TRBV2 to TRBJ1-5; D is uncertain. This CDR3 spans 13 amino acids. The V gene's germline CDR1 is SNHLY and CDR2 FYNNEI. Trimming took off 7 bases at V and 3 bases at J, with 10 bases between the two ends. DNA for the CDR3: TGTGCCAGCACGATGGGAGACAATCAGCCCCAGCATTTT. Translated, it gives CASTMGDNQPQHF.

The CDR3 nucleotides read TGTGCCAGCAGCCCGCAACAGGGTTACCGGAACACCGGGGAGCTGTTTTTT. It yields the protein CASSPQQGYRNTGELFF. V gene TRBV7-6 combines with J gene TRBJ2-2, with D perhaps TRBD1 (6 bases). This CDR3 region has 17 residues. Germline CDR1 is SGHVS and CDR2 is FNYEAQ. The V and J ends lost 5 bases and 1 base respectively, with 17 bases between them.

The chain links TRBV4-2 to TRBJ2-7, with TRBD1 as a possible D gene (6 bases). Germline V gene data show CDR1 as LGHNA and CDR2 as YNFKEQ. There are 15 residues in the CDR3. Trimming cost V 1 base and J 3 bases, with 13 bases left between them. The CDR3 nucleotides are TGTGCCAGCAGCCAAGGGGGGCCTTCACTCTACGAGCAGTACTTC. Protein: CASSQGGPSLYEQYF.

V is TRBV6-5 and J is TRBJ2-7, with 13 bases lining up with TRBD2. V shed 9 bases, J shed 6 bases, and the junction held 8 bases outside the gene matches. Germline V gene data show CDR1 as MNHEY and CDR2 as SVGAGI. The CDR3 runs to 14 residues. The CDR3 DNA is TGTGCCAGAACAACTAGCGGGGGGGCCACCGAGCAGTACTTC. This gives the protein CARTTSGGATEQYF.

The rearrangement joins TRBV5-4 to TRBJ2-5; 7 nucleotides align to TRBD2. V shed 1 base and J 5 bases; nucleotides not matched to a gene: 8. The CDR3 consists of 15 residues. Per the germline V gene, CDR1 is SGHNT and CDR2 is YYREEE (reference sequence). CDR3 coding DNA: TGTGCCAGCAGCTTGCCCTCGGGGGGTTTGGAGACCCAGTACTTC. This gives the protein CASSLPSGGLETQYF.